A selection of T cell receptor beta chains follows, all from one sample in a study of early T cells in non-severe SARS-CoV-2 infection. Via MiXCR, TCRdb re-called the 5' RACE reads, giving one row per CDR3 protein. The sample yields around 99,000 distinct CDR3 sequences, around 10% seen once. Sequences were obtained from whole blood. These receptors all come from an adult who was a healthcare worker with PCR-confirmed SARS-CoV-2 infection or an uninfected control (not recorded which). Both conserved end residues are part of each CDR3. D genes are given only for firm matches. The listing skips clone size in some rows; elsewhere it reads once, few, many or a size class.

TRBV29-1	TRBJ2-2	NA	few	CSVAPLANTGELFF	TGCAGCGTTGCCCCTCTGGCGAACACCGGGGAGCTGTTTTTT
TRBV20-1	TRBJ2-7	TRBD2	few	CSSNSPRHSGRSDEQYF	TGCAGTTCAAACTCCCCCCGTCACAGCGGGAGAAGCGACGAGCAGTACTTC
TRBV12-3/TRBV12-4	TRBJ1-1	NA	NA	CASSSGSTEAFF	TGTGCCAGCAGTTCGGGGTCCACTGAAGCTTTCTTT
TRBV11-2	TRBJ2-1	NA	many	CASSLVQGPYNEQFF	TGTGCCAGCAGCTTAGTTCAGGGACCCTACAATGAGCAGTTCTTC
TRBV20-1	TRBJ1-2	NA	few	CSFNGYTF	TGCAGTTTCAACGGCTACACCTTC
TRBV20-1	TRBJ2-1	TRBD2	NA	CSAREPGLYNEQFF	TGCAGTGCTAGAGAGCCGGGACTATACAATGAGCAGTTCTTC
TRBV5-1	TRBJ1-2	TRBD1	few	CASSLGTGGYGYTF	TGCGCCAGCAGCTTGGGGACAGGTGGCTATGGCTACACCTTC
TRBV28	TRBJ2-2	NA	NA	CASRSISGELFF	TGTGCCAGCAGGTCGATAAGCGGGGAGCTGTTTTTT
TRBV12-3/TRBV12-4	TRBJ1-1	TRBD1	many	CASSLRTGGARNTEAFF	TGTGCCAGCAGTTTGCGGACAGGGGGCGCCCGGAACACTGAAGCTTTCTTT
TRBV20-1	TRBJ2-4	NA	few	CSARDHGAGGIQYF	TGCAGTGCTAGAGATCATGGGGCGGGCGGCATTCAGTACTTC
TRBV5-4	TRBJ2-7	NA	few	CASSWAGDLYEQYF	TGTGCCAGCAGCTGGGCAGGGGACCTCTACGAGCAGTACTTC
TRBV18	TRBJ1-5	TRBD1	NA	CASSRGQGGQPQHF	TGTGCCAGCTCAAGGGGACAGGGTGGTCAGCCCCAGCATTTT
TRBV18	TRBJ1-5	NA	many	CASSPPGAHQPQHF	TGTGCCAGCTCACCACCAGGGGCGCATCAGCCCCAGCATTTT
TRBV7-7	TRBJ2-5	NA	many	CASSLGILETQYF	TGTGCCAGCAGCTTGGGCATCTTGGAGACCCAGTACTTC
TRBV7-3	TRBJ2-1	TRBD2	NA	CASSQAGGPGEQFF	TGTGCCAGCAGCCAAGCGGGAGGGCCAGGAGAGCAGTTCTTC
TRBV12-3/TRBV12-4	TRBJ2-4	NA	many	CASSTPGNIQYF	TGTGCCAGCAGTACCCCCGGGAACATTCAGTACTTC
TRBV10-3	TRBJ2-7	TRBD2	few	CAISGTSGSSYEQYF	TGTGCCATCAGTGGAACTAGCGGGTCCTCCTACGAGCAGTACTTC
TRBV28	TRBJ1-2	NA	NA	CASSLGRVHGYTF	TGTGCCAGCAGTTTGGGCAGGGTCCATGGCTACACCTTC
TRBV5-1	TRBJ2-1	NA	NA	CACSLNFDEQFF	TGCGCCTGCAGCTTGAACTTCGATGAGCAGTTCTTC
TRBV28	TRBJ2-5	TRBD2	many	CASSRGLAGETQYF	TGTGCCAGCAGTCGTGGACTAGCGGGAGAGACCCAGTACTTC
TRBV9	TRBJ2-5	NA	many	CASSVGGKETQYF	TGTGCCAGCAGCGTAGGGGGGAAAGAGACCCAGTACTTC
TRBV7-6	TRBJ2-1	NA	NA	CASGDGSSLEQFF	TGTGCCAGCGGCGACGGGAGTAGCCTTGAGCAGTTCTTC
TRBV7-8	TRBJ1-5	NA	few	CASSLSVHQPQHF	TGTGCCAGCAGCTTATCTGTCCATCAGCCCCAGCATTTT
TRBV4-3	TRBJ1-2	NA	many	CASSRGQNYGYTF	TGCGCCAGCAGCCGGGGCCAGAACTATGGCTACACCTTC
TRBV7-9	TRBJ2-5	NA	many	CASSLGAISETQYF	TGTGCCAGCAGCTTAGGGGCAATATCCGAGACCCAGTACTTC
TRBV25-1	TRBJ2-1	TRBD2	few	CASRKRETDEQFF	TGTGCCAGCAGAAAGCGGGAGACCGATGAGCAGTTCTTC
TRBV24-1	TRBJ1-2	NA	many	CATSDRTANYGYTF	TGTGCCACCAGTGATAGGACAGCTAACTATGGCTACACCTTC
TRBV27	TRBJ2-7	NA	NA	CASRGEGYEQYF	TGTGCCAGCAGGGGCGAGGGCTACGAGCAGTACTTC
TRBV2	TRBJ2-2	NA	NA	CASSGDSPGELFF	TGTGCCAGCAGTGGGGATAGTCCCGGGGAGCTGTTTTTT
TRBV20-1	TRBJ2-7	TRBD2	NA	CSATGLAGGDSYEQYF	TGCAGTGCTACGGGACTAGCGGGAGGGGACTCCTACGAGCAGTACTTC
TRBV4-1	TRBJ1-2	TRBD1	few	CASSQVTGQGVYGYTF	TGCGCCAGCAGCCAGGTGACGGGACAGGGGGTCTATGGCTACACCTTC
TRBV7-9	TRBJ2-4	TRBD2	many	CASSRQSSGNIQYF	TGTGCCAGCAGCCGACAATCTAGCGGGAACATTCAGTACTTC
TRBV7-9	TRBJ1-1	NA	few	CASSSLQGRGTEAFF	TGTGCCAGCAGCTCCCTACAGGGCCGGGGCACTGAAGCTTTCTTT
TRBV29-1	TRBJ2-7	TRBD1	NA	CSVDEQGAPLYEQYF	TGCAGCGTTGACGAACAGGGGGCGCCCCTCTACGAGCAGTACTTC
TRBV5-4	TRBJ2-3	TRBD2	few	CASSSDLGRASDTQYF	TGTGCCAGCAGCTCTGATCTGGGGAGGGCCTCAGATACGCAGTATTTT
TRBV20-1	TRBJ2-5	NA	few	CSARELELGKETQYF	TGCAGTGCTAGAGAATTAGAACTAGGAAAAGAGACCCAGTACTTC
TRBV3-1	TRBJ1-5	NA	NA	CASSQGQGNQPQHF	TGTGCCAGCAGCCAAGGACAGGGCAATCAGCCCCAGCATTTT
TRBV7-9	TRBJ1-5	NA	many	CASSQDSNQPQHF	TGTGCCAGCAGTCAAGACTCCAATCAGCCCCAGCATTTT
TRBV20-1	TRBJ1-1	NA	NA	CSANRGAEAFF	TGCAGTGCCAACCGGGGGGCTGAAGCTTTCTTT
TRBV23-1	TRBJ2-7	NA	many	CASSWTPYEQYF	TGCGCCAGCTCATGGACCCCCTACGAGCAGTACTTC
TRBV29-1	TRBJ2-7	NA	many	CSVDGDYEQYF	TGCAGCGTTGACGGGGACTACGAGCAGTACTTC
TRBV9	TRBJ1-4	NA	many	CASSARTYRGEKLFF	TGTGCCAGCAGCGCCCGGACATATAGAGGAGAAAAACTGTTTTTT
TRBV27	TRBJ1-2	NA	many	CASSFSRVYGYTF	TGTGCCAGCAGTTTTAGTCGGGTCTATGGCTACACCTTC
TRBV4-1	TRBJ2-5	NA	many	CASSQDWQGGFDEETQYF	TGCGCCAGCAGCCAAGATTGGCAGGGAGGATTCGACGAAGAGACCCAGTACTTC
TRBV5-1	TRBJ2-3	NA	NA	CASSLSGSGNTDTQYF	TGCGCCAGCAGTTTGAGTGGTAGCGGAAACACAGATACGCAGTATTTT
TRBV6-6	TRBJ1-2	TRBD1	NA	CASSYGTGASYGYTF	TGTGCCAGCAGTTACGGGACAGGGGCCAGCTATGGCTACACCTTC
TRBV29-1	TRBJ2-4	NA	few	CSVGGSLADIQYF	TGCAGCGTTGGAGGGAGTCTTGCGGACATTCAGTACTTC
TRBV2	TRBJ2-2	NA	few	CASDIGGLAGELFF	TGTGCCAGCGACATAGGGGGGCTCGCCGGGGAGCTGTTTTTT
TRBV6-1	TRBJ2-1	TRBD1	NA	CASSPGTVSYNEQFF	TGTGCCAGCAGCCCCGGGACAGTCTCCTACAATGAGCAGTTCTTC
TRBV7-9	TRBJ2-3	NA	NA	CASSGEQNTQYF	TGTGCCAGCAGCGGAGAGCAAAATACGCAGTATTTT
TRBV7-6	TRBJ1-6	NA	few	CASSLRRVNSPLHF	TGTGCCAGCAGCTTAAGACGAGTCAATTCACCCCTCCACTTT
TRBV27	TRBJ1-6	NA	many	CASSQNNNSPLHF	TGTGCCAGCAGCCAAAACAACAATTCACCCCTCCACTTT
TRBV20-1	TRBJ2-1	NA	NA	CSARAGRNEQFF	TGCAGTGCTAGAGCGGGAAGGAATGAGCAGTTCTTC
TRBV28	TRBJ1-6	NA	NA	CASSSFSETPLHF	TGTGCCAGCAGTTCTTTCTCTGAGACACCCCTCCACTTT
TRBV9	TRBJ2-1	NA	few	CASSVGDNNEQFF	TGTGCCAGCAGCGTAGGGGACAACAATGAGCAGTTCTTC
TRBV24-1	TRBJ2-2	TRBD2	many	CATSDLPGLAPTNTGELFF	TGTGCCACCAGTGATTTGCCCGGACTAGCGCCGACGAACACCGGGGAGCTGTTTTTT
TRBV7-9	TRBJ1-1	NA	NA	CASSGRDIEAFF	TGTGCCAGCAGCGGACGGGACATTGAAGCTTTCTTT
TRBV30	TRBJ2-1	NA	many	CAWSVSPNEQFF	TGTGCCTGGAGTGTATCTCCGAATGAGCAGTTCTTC
TRBV6-4	TRBJ2-1	TRBD2	NA	CASSLAGGNNEQFF	TGTGCCAGCTCCCTAGCGGGAGGTAACAATGAGCAGTTCTTC
TRBV20-1	TRBJ2-1	TRBD2	few	CSARGGRANNEQFF	TGCAGTGCTAGAGGGGGGAGGGCGAACAATGAGCAGTTCTTC